The source of this T cell receptor beta chain is a study of OX40 agonist ivuxolimab in advanced cancers. Across the study: Each patient was given ivuxolimab into a vein every 2 weeks, at 0.01 to 10 mg/kg.

The germline V gene has CDR1 WSHSY and CDR2 SAAADI. The CDR3 consists of 16 residues. Unmatched junction bases numbered 10, after V lost 6 bases and J lost 3 bases. Clones were sequenced by immunoSEQ multiplex PCR, and TCRdb holds only the in-frame ones, with some missing. Of tens of thousands of clones in the sample, 89% were seen once. The sample in question was CD4+ or CD8+ T cells sorted from blood, obtained in a trial of the OX40 agonist ivuxolimab. The TCR was taken from an adult with an advanced solid tumor such as melanoma, head and neck, liver or kidney cancer. This chain joins TRBV10-2 and TRBJ2-4, with TRBD1 identical over 8 bases. CDR3 residues: CASSRTGQSGKNIQYF. The DNA of the CDR3 is TGCGCCAGCAGCAGGACAGGGCAATCGGGCAAAAACATTCAGTACTTC.